Following are 14 T cell receptor beta chains from one sample sequenced in a study of blood T cells in healthy people across ages. A second about 6 to 12 cycle PCR used barcoded and J-beta primers. MiXCR, run by TCRdb on the 5' RACE reads, gives a single entry per CDR3 protein. The sample consists of hundreds of thousands of distinct CDR3 sequences, roughly 58% of them appearing once. Material: blood. The origin of the receptors is a man in his fifties or sixties in good health.

In this sample, this clonotype turned up a few times. The genes are TRBV6-6 and TRBJ2-7, with D perhaps TRBD1 (5 bases). The length of the CDR3 is 15 residues. CDR1 is MNHNY and CDR2 is SVGAGI in the germline V gene (reference sequence). The germline V and J ends were trimmed by 0 bases and 4 bases, with 13 bases remaining between them. The CDR3 DNA reads as TGTGCCAGCAGTTACTCGGGCCCAGGACAATACGAGCAGTACTTC. Translation gives CASSYSGPGQYEQYF.

The J gene is TRBJ1-3, the V gene TRBV21-1. TRBV21-1 is an annotated pseudogene. The CDR3 consists of 15 residues. CDR3 bases: TGTGCCAGCAGCCGATCCTCAGGTGGTGGAAACACCATATATTTT. Amino acid sequence: CASSRSSGGGNTIYF.

Notes on this clonotype: One junction end disagrees with the germline gene, perhaps due to a read error. The DNA of the CDR3 is TGTGCCAGCAGCCCGGGACAGGGTAGCAATCAGCCCCAGCATTTT. Translation: CASSPGQGSNQPQHF. The chain recombines TRBV5-1 with TRBJ1-5, with TRBD1 matching over 9 bases. The germline CDR1 and CDR2 sequences are SGHRS and YFSETQ. The CDR3 is made up of 15 amino acids.

The V gene is TRBV3-1, the J gene TRBJ2-4, with 10 nucleotides matching TRBD2. The J call could be wrong; TRBJ2-5 is a better fit for the DNA end. Germline lookup yields CDR1 LGHDT and CDR2 YNNKEL (reference sequence). The CDR3 totals 17 residues. The CDR3 region has the DNA TGTGCCAGCAGCCAAGGCGCTAGCGGGGGAGTGTATGAGACCCAGTACTTC. Translated, it gives CASSQGASGGVYETQYF.

V and J are TRBV24-1 and TRBJ2-5, with D perhaps matching TRBD2 (5 bases). CDR1 KGHDR and CDR2 SFDVKD come from the germline V gene. The ends were cut back, 1 base at V and 5 bases at J, with 13 bases in the middle. CDR3 size: 15 residues. The CDR3 is CATSDFRGTGETQYF. In nucleotides, the CDR3 is TGTGCCACCAGTGATTTTCGGGGAACCGGGGAGACCCAGTACTTC.

This clonotype was seen only once. The chain recombines TRBV20-1 with TRBJ1-5, with a weak D call TRBD1 (6 bases). Germline V CDR1 and CDR2: DFQATT, SNEGSKA (reference sequence). Trimming pared 6 bases from V and 5 bases from J, leaving 11 bases between. There are 12 residues in the CDR3. The CDR3 coding sequence is TGCAGTGCCTGGGACAAATATCAGCCCCAGCATTTT. This encodes CSAWDKYQPQHF.

The chain employs TRBV5-4 and TRBJ2-5; D unclear. Trimming pared 4 bases from V and 2 bases from J, leaving 9 bases between. Per germline, CDR1 SGHNT and CDR2 YYREEE (reference sequence). The CDR3 runs to 13 residues. CDR3: CASSAALQETQYF. The CDR3 nucleotides are TGTGCCAGCAGCGCGGCCCTACAAGAGACCCAGTACTTC.

The rearrangement joins TRBV7-2 to TRBJ2-4; 12 bases are a match to TRBD2. The J call is in doubt because the DNA end fits TRBJ2-5 better. The length of the CDR3 is 16 residues. The germline V gene encodes CDR1 SGHTA and CDR2 FQGNSA. CDR3 coding DNA: TGTGCCAGCTGCCAACAGGGACTAGCGGGTGTAGAGACCCAGTACTTC. Amino acids: CASCQQGLAGVETQYF.

The V gene is TRBV29-1, the J gene TRBJ2-2, with D unresolved. Germline loops: CDR1 SQVTM, CDR2 ANQGSEA. This CDR3 is built from 12 residues. The V and J ends lost 6 bases and 5 bases respectively, with 10 bases between them. The CDR3 sequence is CSVRLETGELFF. The CDR3 DNA sequence: TGCAGCGTGCGGCTAGAGACCGGGGAGCTGTTTTTT.

This chain joins TRBV13 and TRBJ2-7, with TRBD2 matching over 10 bases. With 11 bases clipped from V and 1 base from J, the junction kept 11 bases outside the gene matches. CDR1 is PRHDT and CDR2 is FYEKMQ in the germline V gene (reference sequence). The CDR3 loop spans 15 amino acids. The CDR3: CAQRESGGESYEQYF. Here the CDR3 DNA reads TGTGCCCAACGTGAGAGCGGGGGGGAGTCCTACGAGCAGTACTTC.

The chain carries TRBV10-3 and TRBJ2-7, with 10 bases fitting TRBD2. The CDR3 loop spans 15 amino acids. CDR1 ENHRY and CDR2 SYGVKD come from the germline V gene. The junction had 9 bases not matched to a gene; V was cut back by 10 bases and J by 0 bases. The CDR3 reads CASSGTSAPSYEQYF. The CDR3 bases are TGTGCCAGTTCCGGGACTAGCGCCCCCTCCTACGAGCAGTACTTC.

About this clonotype: The CDR3 ends on some other residue instead of the conserved phenylalanine or tryptophan, so this is likely a read error. The rearrangement uses TRBV11-2 and TRBJ2-5, with 10 positions matching TRBD2. The CDR3 has 17 residues. V shed 0 bases and J 2 bases; nucleotides not matched to a gene: 6. Germline values: CDR1 SGHAT, CDR2 FQNNGV. The CDR3 here is CASSLDSASGGQETQYL. As DNA, the CDR3 is TGTGCCAGCAGCTTAGATTCGGCTAGCGGGGGACAAGAGACCCAGTACTTG.

This rearrangement joins TRBV12-3 or TRBV12-4 to TRBJ1-6; D gene uncertain. The CDR3 is made up of 14 amino acids. V was clipped by 3 bases and J by 4 bases, with 7 bases between them. The CDR3 loop is CASSLGEYNSPLHF. The CDR3 DNA follows: TGTGCCAGCAGTTTGGGAGAGTATAATTCACCCCTCCACTTT.

This clonotype was observed a few times. The chain links TRBV10-3 to TRBJ2-3; D is unclear. With 2 bases removed from V and 6 bases from J, the gap between germline ends came to 6 bases. The CDR3 has 12 residues. Per germline, CDR1 ENHRY and CDR2 SYGVKD. CDR3 nucleotide sequence: TGTGCCATCAGTGAGGTTGTTGATACGCAGTATTTT. Residues: CAISEVVDTQYF.